The 9 T cell receptor beta chains reported below all come from one sample, sequenced in a study of Tregs in tolerant kidney transplant recipients (dated by TCRdb to the late 2010s). These receptors have no identified antigens. The library was produced with the immunoSEQ multiplex PCR assay. The clones in this table, taken by TCRdb from immuneACCESS, are in-frame only. Not every clone is retained; where verified, under half of the shortfall comes from an unresolved V gene, and the cause of the rest is unknown. For this sample the table gives under 45,000 clones, of which about 95% were detected only once. Around 0.35% of the sample lies in the top ten. Sample: Tregs from blood cultured with allogeneic cells. The receptor source for this set is a human donor in good health.

This chain joins TRBV7-9 and TRBJ2-1, with TRBD1 matching over 9 bases. Per the germline V gene, CDR1 is SEHNR and CDR2 is FQNEAQ (reference sequence). V lost 1 base, J lost 10 bases, and 5 bases stayed unmatched. The CDR3 covers 14 residues. The CDR3 spells CASSLGTGAFEQFF. CDR3 in DNA: TGTGCCAGCAGCTTAGGGACAGGGGCTTTCGAGCAGTTCTTC.

V and J are TRBV10-3 and TRBJ2-3; 8 nucleotides align to TRBD2. The CDR3 contains 14 residues. CDR1 is ENHRY, CDR2 SYGVKD, per germline. V lost 6 bases to trimming and J lost 5 bases; unmatched junction nucleotides: 7. CDR3 residues: CAISISGTVDTQYF. For the CDR3, the DNA is TGTGCCATCAGCATTAGCGGGACGGTAGATACGCAGTATTTT.

CDR3 sequence (DNA): TGTGCCAGCAGCCGACTAGTGGGAGGCCCCACAGATACGCAGTATTTT. It encodes CASSRLVGGPTDTQYF. The chain uses TRBV5-6 and TRBJ2-3, with D possibly matching TRBD2 (6 bases). Per germline, CDR1 SGHDT and CDR2 YYEEEE. This CDR3 spans 16 amino acids. V was pared by 4 bases and J by 2 bases, with 17 bases between.

This clone was counted once. J is TRBJ2-1 and V is TRBV9; TRBD2 agrees at 11 bases. Trimming at V came to 4 bases and at J to 0 bases, leaving 6 bases not matched to a gene. The CDR3 loop spans 17 amino acids. CDR1 SGDLS and CDR2 YYNGEE come from the germline V gene. The chain's CDR3 is CASSSAGLAASYNEQFF. The DNA for the CDR3 is TGTGCCAGCAGCAGCGCGGGACTAGCGGCCTCCTACAATGAGCAGTTCTTC.

The chain joins TRBV5-1 to TRBJ1-1; TRBD1 agrees at 7 bases. The CDR3 totals 14 residues. The germline gives CDR1 SGHRS, CDR2 YFSETQ. After removal of 4 bases from V and 2 bases from J, the junction contained 5 bases not matched to a gene. CDR3 amino acids: CASSKTGLNTEAFF. The CDR3 bases are TGCGCCAGCAGCAAGACAGGGCTTAACACTGAAGCTTTCTTT.

The genes are TRBV30 and TRBJ1-1, with D perhaps matching TRBD1 (5 bases). The V end lost 0 bases, the J end lost 3 bases, and 11 bases lay between the germline ends. This CDR3 is 14 amino acids long. In germline, CDR1 is GTSNPN, CDR2 SVGIG (reference sequence). In DNA form, the CDR3 reads TGTGCCTGGAGTGTATGGCAGGGAGACACTGAAGCTTTCTTT. Its translation is CAWSVWQGDTEAFF.

The chain joins TRBV2 to TRBJ1-1, with 7 nucleotides matching TRBD1. V lost 3 bases to trimming and J lost 0 bases; unmatched junction nucleotides: 4. The CDR3 sequence is 15 residues long. Per germline, CDR1 SNHLY and CDR2 FYNNEI. The CDR3 bases are TGTGCCAGCAGTGACAGGGGGACAGTGAACACTGAAGCTTTCTTT. The encoded protein is CASSDRGTVNTEAFF. Complete variable domain (other parts from reference TRBV2 and TRBJ1-1): EPEVTQTPSHQVTQMGQEVILRCVPISNHLYFYWYRQILGQKVEFLVSFYNNEISEKSEIFDDQFSVERPDGSNFTLKIRSTKLEDSAMYFCASSDRGTVNTEAFFGQGTRLTVV.

The chain has TRBV7-3 and TRBJ2-3; 9 bases map to TRBD2. V shed 5 bases, J shed 6 bases, and the junction held 15 bases outside the gene matches. This CDR3 is built from 17 residues. CDR1 SGHTA and CDR2 FQGTGA come from the germline V gene. CDR3 sequence reads: CASSLLGTSSGWDTQYF. The CDR3, as DNA: TGTGCCAGCAGCCTACTCGGGACTAGCTCTGGTTGGGATACGCAGTATTTT.

The CDR3 is CASGGLRKGISEQYF. The CDR3 nucleotides are TGTGCCAGCGGGGGTTTGAGGAAAGGGATTTCCGAGCAGTACTTC. This sequence joins TRBV2 and TRBJ2-7, with D perhaps being TRBD1 or TRBD2 (5 bases each). The CDR3 is 15 residues long. V shed 8 bases and J shed 6 bases, with 23 bases lying between them. The germline V gene encodes CDR1 SNHLY and CDR2 FYNNEI.